This T cell receptor (beta chain) was sequenced for a study of blood T cell repertoires in COVID-19. Study information: The study drew acute and convalescent COVID-19 samples from the United States, Italy and Spain.

The table came from immunoSEQ multiplex PCR; TCRdb's copy has only in-frame clones and leaves some out. This sample has fewer than 250,000 clones, with roughly 91% found just once. Participants were aged about 18 to 90 years from around 26 US areas. Deletions cut 3 bases from V and 6 bases from J, with 11 bases between. The V gene's germline CDR1 is SGHTA and CDR2 FQGNSA. The CDR3 is 14 residues long. Material: PBMCs or T cells enriched from blood (not recorded which). The sequence was collected from a man aged 25 to 40 in a cohort exposed to, infected with or recovered from COVID-19 (not recorded which). V gene TRBV7-2 combines with J gene TRBJ2-2; D is perhaps TRBD2 (5 bases). The CDR3 protein is CASSLREGAGELFF. In DNA form, the CDR3 reads TGTGCCAGCAGCTTGAGGGAAGGAGCCGGGGAGCTGTTTTTT.